This T cell receptor (beta chain) was retrieved from a study of response to subunit inactivated influenza vaccine. This clonotype was recorded at least ten times. Antigen specificity is unknown. The V end was cut by 6 bases, the J end by 4 bases, with 10 bases between. Germline CDR1 and CDR2: MNHEY and SVGAGI. The CDR3 is 13 amino acids. Each CDR3 protein is one row after TCRdb ran MiXCR on the RT-PCR reads. Among about 700,000 distinct CDR3 sequences listed, roughly 14% were seen once. Regarding the study as a whole: Each seasonal influenza vaccination recruits few new T cells, the authors suggested.

The origin of this receptor is a middle-aged man who received an inactivated influenza vaccine. Specimen: PBMCs from blood, collected around 15 days before vaccination. This chain joins TRBV6-5 and TRBJ1-5; TRBD1 is a possible D gene (6 bases). Here the CDR3 DNA reads TGTGCCAGCAGCGGACAGCAAAATCAGCCCCAGCATTTT. As protein: CASSGQQNQPQHF.